The T cell receptor (beta chain) under discussion was sequenced for a study of T cell therapy after organ transplantation. For the study at large: Across 2 to 6 intravenous infusions, patients got a median of 1.92 x 10^8 CMV-specific T cells.

Method: immunoSEQ multiplex PCR; TCRdb's copy keeps in-frame clones and lacks some. The data contain 45,000 to 50,000 clones, approximately 94% of them singletons. Deletions cut 7 bases from V and 0 bases from J, with 11 bases between. The CDR3 has 13 residues. Germline values: CDR1 GTSNPN, CDR2 SVGIG (reference sequence). Details on this clone: Its matching antigen is unknown.

The chain combines TRBV30 with TRBJ2-3; no reliable D call. The starting material was CD8+ T cells from blood, obtained before autologous CMV-specific T cell therapy. The source of this sequence is a human patient who had received a solid organ transplant and had CMV disease. CDR3 in DNA: TGTGCCTTCCTCGGAACTAGCACAGATACGCAGTATTTT. This gives the protein CAFLGTSTDTQYF.